The TCR beta chain under discussion was sequenced for a study of T cell responses to AZD1222 COVID-19 vaccine. The study's findings and limits: Repertoire sampling occurred only after the peak T cell response. Vaccine-associated CD4 TCRs spanned spike, dominant at 160-218 and 743-854. Baseline seropositivity characterized only a handful of AZD1222 recipients. Unmutated regions of variants are reportedly targeted by nearly half of spike-specific TCRs.

As to this clone: Its antigen is still unknown.

The table came from immunoSEQ multiplex PCR; TCRdb's copy has only in-frame clones and leaves some out. The sample has 150,000 to 160,000 clones, about nine tenths seen once. V trimming: 7 bases; J trimming: 3 bases; junction bases outside the gene matches: 10. The CDR3 consists of 15 residues. CDR1 is SEHNR, CDR2 FQNEAQ, per germline (reference sequence). The sample was peripheral blood, taken after recovery from COVID-19. The rearrangement joins TRBV7-9 to TRBJ1-1, with 8 bases identical to TRBD1. The TCR originated in an adult who had recovered from COVID-19. The CDR3 nucleotides read TGTGCCAGCACGAGTAAACAGGGGGTCGACACTGAAGCTTTCTTT. It yields the protein CASTSKQGVDTEAFF.